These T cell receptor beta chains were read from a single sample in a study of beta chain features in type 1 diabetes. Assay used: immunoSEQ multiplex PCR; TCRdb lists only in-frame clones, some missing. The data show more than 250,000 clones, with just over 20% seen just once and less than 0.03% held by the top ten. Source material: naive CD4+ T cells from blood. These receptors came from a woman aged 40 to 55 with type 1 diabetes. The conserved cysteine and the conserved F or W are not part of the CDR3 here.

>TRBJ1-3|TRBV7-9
ASSSGQGSSGNTIY
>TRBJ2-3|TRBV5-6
ASSLVSGSQSGDTQY
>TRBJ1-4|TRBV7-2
ASSSIGTGGEKLF
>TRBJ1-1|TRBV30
AWSVQGYTEAF
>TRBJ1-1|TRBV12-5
ASGLVGTGPAF
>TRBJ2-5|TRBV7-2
ASSPGPIQRETQY
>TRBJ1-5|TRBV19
ASSILAGPQH
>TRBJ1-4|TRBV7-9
ASHRGANEKLF
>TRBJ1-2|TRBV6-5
ASSYSRTDYGYT
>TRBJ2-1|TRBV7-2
ASSLGVSRGYEQF
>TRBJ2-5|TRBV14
ASSRGADRETQY
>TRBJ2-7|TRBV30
AWIRPGTVSEQY
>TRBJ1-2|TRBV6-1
ASSESSGTGNGYT
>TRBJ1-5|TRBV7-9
ASSLHGREESQPQH
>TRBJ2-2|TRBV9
ASSGSGGWSGELF
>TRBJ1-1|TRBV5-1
ASSLILGRDTEAF
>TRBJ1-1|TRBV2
ASSGLDSLTEAF
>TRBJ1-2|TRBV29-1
SVGPQGAGGYT
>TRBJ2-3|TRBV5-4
ASSLRLAGVADTQY
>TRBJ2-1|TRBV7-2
ATLTPREYNEQF
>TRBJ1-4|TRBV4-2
ASSQDRPRPEKLF
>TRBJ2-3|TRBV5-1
ASSLEGRRRGTDTQY
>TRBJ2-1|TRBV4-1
ASSQGLAGKGEQF
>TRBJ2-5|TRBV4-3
ASSQDGTSGPLGTQY
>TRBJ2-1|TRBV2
ASSGDQLGF